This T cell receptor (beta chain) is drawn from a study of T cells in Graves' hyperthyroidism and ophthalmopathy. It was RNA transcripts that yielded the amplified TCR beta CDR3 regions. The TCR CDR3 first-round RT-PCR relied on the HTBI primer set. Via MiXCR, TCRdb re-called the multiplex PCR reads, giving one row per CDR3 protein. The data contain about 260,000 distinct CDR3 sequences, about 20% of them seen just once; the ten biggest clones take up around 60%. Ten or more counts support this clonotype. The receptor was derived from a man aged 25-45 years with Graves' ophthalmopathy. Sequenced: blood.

The chain's CDR3 is CASNPGFGNTEAFF. CDR3 coding DNA: TGTGCCAGCAACCCAGGGTTCGGTAACACTGAAGCTTTCTTT. The chain joins TRBV12-3 or TRBV12-4 to TRBJ1-1; D might be TRBD1 (5 bases). The CDR3 extends over 14 amino acids. Trimming took off 7 bases at V and 2 bases at J, with 14 bases between the two ends.